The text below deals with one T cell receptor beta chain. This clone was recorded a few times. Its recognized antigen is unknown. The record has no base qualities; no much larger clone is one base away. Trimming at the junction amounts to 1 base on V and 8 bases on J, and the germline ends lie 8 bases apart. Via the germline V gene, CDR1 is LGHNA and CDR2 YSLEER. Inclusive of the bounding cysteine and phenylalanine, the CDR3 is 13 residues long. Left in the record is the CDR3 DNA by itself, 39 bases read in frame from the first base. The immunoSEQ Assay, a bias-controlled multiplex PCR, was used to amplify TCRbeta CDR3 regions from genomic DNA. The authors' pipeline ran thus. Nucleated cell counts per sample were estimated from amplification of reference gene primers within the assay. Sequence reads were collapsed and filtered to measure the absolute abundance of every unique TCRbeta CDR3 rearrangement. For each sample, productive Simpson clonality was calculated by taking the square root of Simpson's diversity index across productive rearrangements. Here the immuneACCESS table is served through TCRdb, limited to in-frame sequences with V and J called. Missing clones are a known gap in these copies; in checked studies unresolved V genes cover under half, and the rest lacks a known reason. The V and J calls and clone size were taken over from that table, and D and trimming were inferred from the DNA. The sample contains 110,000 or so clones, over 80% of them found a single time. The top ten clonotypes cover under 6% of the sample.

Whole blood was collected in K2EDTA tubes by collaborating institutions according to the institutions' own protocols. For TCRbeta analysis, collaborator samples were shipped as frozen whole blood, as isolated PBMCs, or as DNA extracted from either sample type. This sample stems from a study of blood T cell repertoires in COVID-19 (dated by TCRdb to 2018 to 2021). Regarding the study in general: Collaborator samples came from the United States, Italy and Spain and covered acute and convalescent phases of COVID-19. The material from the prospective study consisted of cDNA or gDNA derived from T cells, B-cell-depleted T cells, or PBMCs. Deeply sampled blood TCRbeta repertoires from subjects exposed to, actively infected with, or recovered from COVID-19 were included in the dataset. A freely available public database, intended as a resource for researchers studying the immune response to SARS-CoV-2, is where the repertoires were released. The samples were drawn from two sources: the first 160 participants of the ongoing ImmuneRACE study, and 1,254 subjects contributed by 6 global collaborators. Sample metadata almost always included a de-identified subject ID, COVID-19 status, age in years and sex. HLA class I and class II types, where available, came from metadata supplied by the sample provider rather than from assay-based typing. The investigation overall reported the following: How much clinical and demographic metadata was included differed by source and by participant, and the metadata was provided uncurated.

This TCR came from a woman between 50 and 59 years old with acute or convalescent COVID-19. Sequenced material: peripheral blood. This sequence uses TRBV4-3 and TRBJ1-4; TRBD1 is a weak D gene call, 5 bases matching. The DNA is TGCGCCAGCAGCCAAGTTGGGGGGGAAAAACTGTTTTTT. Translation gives CASSQVGGEKLFF.